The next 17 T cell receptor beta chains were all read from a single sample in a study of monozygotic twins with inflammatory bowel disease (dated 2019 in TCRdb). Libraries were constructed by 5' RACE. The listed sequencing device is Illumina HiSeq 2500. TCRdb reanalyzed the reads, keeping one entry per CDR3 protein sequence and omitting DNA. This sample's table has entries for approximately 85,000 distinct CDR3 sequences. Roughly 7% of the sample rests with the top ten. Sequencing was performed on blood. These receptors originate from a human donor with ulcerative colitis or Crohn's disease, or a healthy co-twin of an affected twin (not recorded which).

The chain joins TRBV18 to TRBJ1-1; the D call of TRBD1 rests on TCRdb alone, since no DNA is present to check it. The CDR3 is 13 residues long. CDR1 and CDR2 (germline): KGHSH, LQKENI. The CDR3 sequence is CASSDLRGTEAFF.

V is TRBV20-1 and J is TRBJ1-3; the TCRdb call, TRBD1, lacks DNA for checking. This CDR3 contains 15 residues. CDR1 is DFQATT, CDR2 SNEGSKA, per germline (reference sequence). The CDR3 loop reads CSARARGISGNTIYF.

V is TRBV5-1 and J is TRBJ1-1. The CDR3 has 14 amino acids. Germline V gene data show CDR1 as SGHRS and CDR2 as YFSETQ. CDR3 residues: CASRGVVGNTEAFF.

The CDR3 here is CASSLKGGTEAFF. This rearrangement joins TRBV12-3 or TRBV12-4 to TRBJ1-1. The length of the CDR3 is 13 residues.

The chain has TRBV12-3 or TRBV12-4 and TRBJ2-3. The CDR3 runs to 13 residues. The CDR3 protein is CASSFEAFDTQYF.

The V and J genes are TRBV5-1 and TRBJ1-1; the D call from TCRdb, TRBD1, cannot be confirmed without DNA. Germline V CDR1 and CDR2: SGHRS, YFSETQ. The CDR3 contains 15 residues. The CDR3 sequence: CASPRVARVNTEAFF.

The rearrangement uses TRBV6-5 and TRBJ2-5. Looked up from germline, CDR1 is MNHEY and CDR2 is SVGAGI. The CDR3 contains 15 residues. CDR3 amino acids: CASSYSNSIQETQYF.

CDR3 residues: CASSLSGSNQPQHF. V is TRBV5-1 and J is TRBJ1-5. The CDR3 runs to 14 residues. Per germline, CDR1 SGHRS and CDR2 YFSETQ.

The chain's CDR3 is CASSYWTGGTEAFF. The rearrangement joins TRBV5-1 to TRBJ1-1; checking the TCRdb D call of TRBD1 is not possible without DNA. The length of the CDR3 is 14 residues. The germline CDR1 and CDR2 sequences are SGHRS and YFSETQ. The variable domain in full, with the rest retrieved from reference TRBV5-1 and TRBJ1-1, is KAGVTQTPRYLIKTRGQQVTLSCSPISGHRSVSWYQQTPGQGLQFLFEYFSETQRNKGNFPGRFSGRQFSNSRSEMNVSTLELGDSALYLCASSYWTGGTEAFFGQGTRLTVV.

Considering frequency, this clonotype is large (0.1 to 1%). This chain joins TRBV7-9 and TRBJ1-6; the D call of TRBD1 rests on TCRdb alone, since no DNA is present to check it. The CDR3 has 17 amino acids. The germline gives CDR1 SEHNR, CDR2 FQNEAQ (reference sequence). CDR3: CASSSHEDRGLVSPLHF.

The CDR3 sequence is CASSLGGTIQETQYF. The rearrangement joins TRBV7-6 to TRBJ2-5; TCRdb lists TRBD1, though no DNA is available to test this call. CDR1 SGHVS and CDR2 FNYEAQ come from the germline V gene. The CDR3 totals 15 residues.

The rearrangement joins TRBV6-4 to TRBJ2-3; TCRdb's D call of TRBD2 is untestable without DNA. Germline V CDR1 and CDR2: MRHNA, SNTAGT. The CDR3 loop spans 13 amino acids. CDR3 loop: CASSVGGEDTQYF.

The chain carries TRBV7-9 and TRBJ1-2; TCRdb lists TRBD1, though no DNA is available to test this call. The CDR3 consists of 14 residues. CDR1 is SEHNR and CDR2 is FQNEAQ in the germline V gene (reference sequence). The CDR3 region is CASSFRDRIYGYTF.

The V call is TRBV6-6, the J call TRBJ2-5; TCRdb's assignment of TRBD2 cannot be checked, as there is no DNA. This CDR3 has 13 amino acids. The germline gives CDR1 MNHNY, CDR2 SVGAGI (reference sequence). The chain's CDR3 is CASSPRGGLAGPF.

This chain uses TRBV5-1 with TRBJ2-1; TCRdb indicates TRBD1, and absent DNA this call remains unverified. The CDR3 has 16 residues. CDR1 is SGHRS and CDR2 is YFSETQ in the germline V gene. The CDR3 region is CASSPPGQQPYNEQFF. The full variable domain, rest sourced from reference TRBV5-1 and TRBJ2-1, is KAGVTQTPRYLIKTRGQQVTLSCSPISGHRSVSWYQQTPGQGLQFLFEYFSETQRNKGNFPGRFSGRQFSNSRSEMNVSTLELGDSALYLCASSPPGQQPYNEQFFGPGTRLTVL.

The CDR3 loop is CAISDSRGSNYGYTF. The chain combines TRBV10-3 with TRBJ1-2; as DNA is missing, the TRBD1 call by TCRdb cannot be tested. The V gene's germline CDR1 is ENHRY and CDR2 SYGVKD. This CDR3 has 15 residues.

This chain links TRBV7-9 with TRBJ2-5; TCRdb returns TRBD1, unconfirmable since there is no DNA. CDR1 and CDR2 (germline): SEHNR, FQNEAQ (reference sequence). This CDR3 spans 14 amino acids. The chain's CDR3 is CASTSIRVQETQYF. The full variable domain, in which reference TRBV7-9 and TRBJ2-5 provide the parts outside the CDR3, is DTGVSQNPRHKITKRGQNVTFRCDPISEHNRLYWYRQTLGQGPEFLTYFQNEAQLEKSRLLSDRFSAERPKGSFSTLEIQRTEQGDSAMYLCASTSIRVQETQYFGPGTRLLVL.